The TCR beta chain under discussion was sequenced for a study of blood T cell repertoires in COVID-19 (dated by TCRdb to the early 2020s). Regarding the study in general: Collaborator samples came from the United States, Italy and Spain and covered acute and convalescent phases of COVID-19. The material from the prospective study consisted of cDNA or gDNA derived from T cells, B-cell-depleted T cells, or PBMCs. Subjects who had been exposed to COVID-19, were actively infected with it, or had recovered from it provided the deeply sampled blood TCRbeta repertoires that made up the dataset. The repertoires were made available in a free public database intended to serve as a resource for research on the immune response to SARS-CoV-2. The samples were drawn from two sources: the first 160 participants of the ongoing ImmuneRACE study, and over 950 subjects contributed by 6 global collaborators. The sample metadata nearly always contained a de-identified subject ID, COVID-19 status, age in years and sex. HLA class I and class II types, where available, came from metadata supplied by the sample provider rather than from assay-based typing. Here is what the overall study found, with its caveats: How much clinical and demographic metadata was included differed by source and by participant, and the metadata was provided uncurated.

V and J lose 7 bases and 4 bases, and a span of 16 bases separates them. The CDR3 has 14 amino acids, counting the end cysteine and phenylalanine. The retained sequence is limited to the CDR3, 42 bases, with the frame set at the first base. Taken from the germline V gene, the CDR1 and CDR2 loops are SNHLY and FYNNEI. TCRbeta CDR3 regions were amplified from genomic DNA by means of the immunoSEQ Assay, a bias-controlled multiplex PCR. The paper's data handling went like this. Nucleated cell counts per sample were estimated from amplification of reference gene primers within the assay. To quantify the absolute abundance of each unique TCRbeta CDR3 rearrangement, sequence reads were collapsed and filtered. Productive Simpson clonality was computed per sample as the square root of Simpson's diversity index over productive rearrangements. TCRdb's version of the immuneACCESS table is confined to in-frame rearrangements and falls short of the full clone set. An unresolved V gene accounts for under half of the shortfall where checked; the remainder is of unknown origin. V and J calls and clone size are copied from that table; D and trimming were computed from the DNA. Present in this sample are 110,000 to 150,000 clones, over 80% of which were seen just once. Roughly 11% of the sample is held by the ten biggest clonotypes.

Collaborating institutions collected whole blood in K2EDTA tubes following their own protocols. For TCRbeta analysis, collaborator samples were shipped as frozen whole blood, as isolated PBMCs, or as DNA extracted from either sample type. On this clone itself: The clone's antigen remains unknown. One base away there is no much larger clone; base qualities are not given.

The source is a woman aged 80 or over with acute or convalescent COVID-19. Sequencing was done on a sample of peripheral blood. Recombination joined TRBV2 with TRBJ1-1; the D region possibly corresponds to TRBD1 (6 bases align). The DNA sequence is TGTGCCAGCATCGCGACAGGTAGTGGCACTGAAGCTTTCTTT. Its coded protein is CASIATGSGTEAFF.